This T cell receptor (beta chain) was profiled in a study of T cell responses to AZD1222 COVID-19 vaccine. Findings and caveats of the study: Spike was spanned by vaccine-associated CD4 TCRs, which were dominant at 160-218 and 743-854. None of the repertoires were sampled until the peak T cell response had passed. Per reports, nearly half of all spike-specific TCRs target regions that are unmutated in variants. The number of AZD1222 recipients seropositive at baseline was only 6 or 7.

On this clone itself: Its antigen is unidentified.

The table came from immunoSEQ multiplex PCR; TCRdb's copy has only in-frame clones and leaves some out. The data show around 150,000 clones, 90% to 95% seen once. This sequence was found in an adult in good health. Sequencing used peripheral blood, obtained on day 0 of AZD1222 vaccination.

CDR3 sequence reads: CASSKQGRVTEAFF. In DNA form, the CDR3 reads TGTGCCAGCAGCAAACAGGGGAGGGTAACTGAAGCTTTCTTT. V gene TRBV7-8 combines with J gene TRBJ1-1; 7 nucleotides agree with TRBD1. Germline lookup yields CDR1 SGHVS and CDR2 FQNEAQ. Unmatched junction bases numbered 8, after V lost 5 bases and J lost 5 bases. The CDR3 contains 14 residues.